This T cell receptor beta chain comes out of a study of PD-L1 blockade in urothelial cancer (dated by TCRdb to 2016 to 2017). A note on the overall study: Every patient began therapy in about 2014 and was given atezolizumab 1,200 mg intravenously every 3 weeks. Twenty-five of 29 patients were identified as males with urothelial cancer of bladder origin, and a prior smoking history was reported by 18 of 29 patients. An ECOG performance status of 0 or 1 was recorded for the patients, and 0 to 3 prior chemotherapy regimens had been received by the patients. Blood samples were analyzed at 3 weeks after treatment start (second dose) and at 6 weeks after treatment start. Blood samples yielded a median of approximately 150,000 T cells and around 80,000 unique TCRs, with median clonality 0.080. Somatic, immune and clinical correlates of response to PD-L1 blockade with atezolizumab in urothelial cancer were the focus of an exploratory multi-omic analysis. Pretreatment tumor samples, along with matched peripheral blood collected serially before and after atezolizumab treatment, underwent TCR sequencing. Durable clinical benefit was defined as progression-free survival longer than 6 months, and TCR features were also tested against progression-free and overall survival. In the same patients who had TCR sequencing, pretreatment tumors also underwent whole exome sequencing and RNA sequencing. Under 10 patients reached durable clinical benefit, while around 19 patients did not. Under 30 patients had pretreatment blood TCR-seq, roughly 24 had at least one posttreatment blood collection, and roughly 24 had tumor TCR-seq.

Synthetic TCR analog templates were spiked into each PCR to estimate absolute template abundance from read counts. The immunoSEQ assay was used to amplify TCRbeta CDR3 regions from genomic DNA with bias-controlled V and J gene primers. Sequencing of rearranged TCRbeta segments was done at approximately 20X coverage. The authors' pipeline ran thus. Clustering was used to correct sequencing errors, and CDR3s were annotated against IMGT to assign V, D and J genes. Out-of-frame and stop-codon sequences were excluded, and only productive TCRbeta rearrangements were used in downstream analyses. To compute clonality, Shannon entropy was normalized by the log of the number of unique productive sequences and then subtracted from one. Clones differing between time points or between blood and tumor were identified using Fisher's exact test with Benjamini-Hochberg correction, with an adjusted p below 0.01 applied as the threshold. Sourced from immuneACCESS, this table was stored by TCRdb with only in-frame sequences that have V and J called. A share of the clones is absent; for the studies checked, an unresolved V gene accounts for under half, and the remainder has no known explanation. That table gives V, J and clone size, and the DNA gave D and trimming. The sample table lists fewer than 40,000 clones, 75% to 95% of them with a count of one. Around 8% of the sample goes to the ten largest clones.

A cohort of 25 to 30 patients with locally advanced or metastatic urothelial carcinoma, treated at Memorial Sloan Kettering on a trial protocol, was included. Peripheral blood mononuclear cells were collected pretreatment and during treatment, with between 1 and 8 total time points obtained per patient. The Qiagen DNeasy Blood extraction kit was used to purify genomic DNA from total PBMCs and from tumor samples. Collected pretreatment and during treatment, PBMCs were isolated and stored as previously described. Results and caveats for the whole study, not just this receptor: Small sample size (n ≈ 30) and many exploratory analyses mean the results are intended to be hypothesis-generating. At 3 weeks after the start of treatment, tumor-associated TCR clones in peripheral blood had expanded more in patients with durable benefit (n of about 22, p = 0.022). Improved progression-free and overall survival was found to be associated with pretreatment peripheral blood TCR clonality below the median.

On this clone: It lacks a known antigen. The sample holds no much larger clone one base away, and base qualities are not on file.

CDR3 length: 13 amino acids, cysteine to phenylalanine. Solely the CDR3 DNA is kept, with 39 bases framed from the first base. For CDR1 and CDR2, the germline V gene (reference sequence) lists LNHDA and SQIVND. V is clipped by 5 bases and J by 11 bases, and the sequence between their germline boundaries is 16 bases long. This clonotype was sampled from a man between 65 and 85 years old with urothelial cancer. The sample consisted of PBMCs, taken around atezolizumab (anti-PD-L1) treatment. The chain couples TRBV19 to TRBJ1-5; the D gene cannot be resolved reliably. CDR3 region: CASSSALDGAQHF. The nucleotides read TGTGCCAGTAGTTCGGCCCTGGACGGGGCCCAGCATTTT.